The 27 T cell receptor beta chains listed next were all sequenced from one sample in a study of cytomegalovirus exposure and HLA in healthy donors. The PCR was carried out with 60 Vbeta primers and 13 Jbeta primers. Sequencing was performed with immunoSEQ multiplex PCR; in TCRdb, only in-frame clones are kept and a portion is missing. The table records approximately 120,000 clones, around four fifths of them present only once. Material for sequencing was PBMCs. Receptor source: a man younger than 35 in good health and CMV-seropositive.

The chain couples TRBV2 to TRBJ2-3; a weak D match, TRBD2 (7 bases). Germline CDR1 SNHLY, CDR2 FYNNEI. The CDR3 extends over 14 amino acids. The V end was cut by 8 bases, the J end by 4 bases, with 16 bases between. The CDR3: CASGGAGRADTQYF. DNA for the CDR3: TGTGCCAGCGGGGGGGCCGGCAGAGCAGATACGCAGTATTTT.

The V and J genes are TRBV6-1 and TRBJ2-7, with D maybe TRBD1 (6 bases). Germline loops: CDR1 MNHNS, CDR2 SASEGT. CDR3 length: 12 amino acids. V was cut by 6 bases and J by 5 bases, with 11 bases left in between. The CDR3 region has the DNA TGTGCCAGCAGAACAGGGTCCCACGAGCAGTACTTC. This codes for CASRTGSHEQYF.

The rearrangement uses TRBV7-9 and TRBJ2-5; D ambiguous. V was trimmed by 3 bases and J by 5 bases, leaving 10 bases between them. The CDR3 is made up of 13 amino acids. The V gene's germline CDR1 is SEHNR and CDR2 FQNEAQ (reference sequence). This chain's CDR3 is CASSFSVRETQYF. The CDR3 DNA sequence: TGTGCCAGCAGCTTTTCTGTGCGGGAGACCCAGTACTTC.

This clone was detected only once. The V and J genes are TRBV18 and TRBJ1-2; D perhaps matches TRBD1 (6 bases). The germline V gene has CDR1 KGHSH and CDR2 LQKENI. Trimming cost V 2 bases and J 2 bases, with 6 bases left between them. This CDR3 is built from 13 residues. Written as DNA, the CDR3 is TGTGCCAGCTCACCAGACAGGAACTATGGCTACACCTTC. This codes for CASSPDRNYGYTF.

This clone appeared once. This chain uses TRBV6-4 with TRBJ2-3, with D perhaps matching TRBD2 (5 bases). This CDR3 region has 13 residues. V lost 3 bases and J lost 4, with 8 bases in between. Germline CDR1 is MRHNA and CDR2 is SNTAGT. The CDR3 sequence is CASSEGSADTQYF. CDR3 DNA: TGTGCCAGCAGTGAAGGGAGCGCAGATACGCAGTATTTT.

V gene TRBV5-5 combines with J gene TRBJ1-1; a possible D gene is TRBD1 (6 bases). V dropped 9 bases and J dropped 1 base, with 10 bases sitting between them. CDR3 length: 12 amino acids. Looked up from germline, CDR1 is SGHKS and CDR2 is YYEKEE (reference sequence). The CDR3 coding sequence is TGTGCCACCAGGACAGCGAACACTGAAGCTTTCTTT. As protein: CATRTANTEAFF.

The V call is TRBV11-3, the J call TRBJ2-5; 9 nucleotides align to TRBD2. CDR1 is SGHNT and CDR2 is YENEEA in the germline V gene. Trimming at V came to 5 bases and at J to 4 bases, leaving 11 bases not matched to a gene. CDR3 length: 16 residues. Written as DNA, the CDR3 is TGTGCCAGCAGCCAGGGTGAAAGCGGGGGGCGAGAGACCCAGTACTTC. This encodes CASSQGESGGRETQYF.

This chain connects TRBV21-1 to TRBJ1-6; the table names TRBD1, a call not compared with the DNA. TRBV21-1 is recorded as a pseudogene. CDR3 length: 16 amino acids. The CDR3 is CASSKDSSFYNSPLHF. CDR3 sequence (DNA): TGTGCCAGCAGCAAGGACAGTTCCTTTTATAATTCACCCCTCCACTTT.

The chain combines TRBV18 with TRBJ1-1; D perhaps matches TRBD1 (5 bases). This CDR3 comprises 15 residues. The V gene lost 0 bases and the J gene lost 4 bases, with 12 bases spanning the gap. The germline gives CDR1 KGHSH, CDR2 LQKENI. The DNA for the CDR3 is TGTGCCAGCTCACCACCGGGAAGGGGTGGCACTGAAGCTTTCTTT. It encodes CASSPPGRGGTEAFF.

The CDR3 sequence is CASTAGTGHNEQFF. CDR3 nucleotide sequence: TGTGCCAGCACAGCCGGGACAGGACACAATGAGCAGTTCTTC. The genes are TRBV18 and TRBJ2-1; 8 positions agree with TRBD1. Trimming at V came to 8 bases and at J to 5 bases, leaving 8 bases not matched to a gene. The germline V gene encodes CDR1 KGHSH and CDR2 LQKENI. CDR3 size: 14 residues.

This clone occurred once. The CDR3, as DNA: TGTGCCAGCAGCCGGGGTATCCTAAACTATGGCTACACCTTC. Translating gives CASSRGILNYGYTF. The chain recombines TRBV6-5 with TRBJ1-2; D not certain. The V and J ends lost 6 bases and 2 bases respectively, with 13 bases between them. The CDR3 spans 14 residues. Germline CDR1 is MNHEY and CDR2 is SVGAGI.

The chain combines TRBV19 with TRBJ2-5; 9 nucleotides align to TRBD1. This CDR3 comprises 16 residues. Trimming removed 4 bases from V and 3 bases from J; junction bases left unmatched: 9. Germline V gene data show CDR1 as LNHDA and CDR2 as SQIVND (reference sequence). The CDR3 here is CASSTTQGAPEETQYF. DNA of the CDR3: TGTGCCAGTAGTACTACACAGGGGGCGCCGGAAGAGACCCAGTACTTC.

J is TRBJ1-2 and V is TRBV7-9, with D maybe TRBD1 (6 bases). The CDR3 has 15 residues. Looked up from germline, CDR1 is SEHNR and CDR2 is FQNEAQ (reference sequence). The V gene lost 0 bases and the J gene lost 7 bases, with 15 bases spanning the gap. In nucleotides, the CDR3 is TGTGCCAGCAGCTTAGCGGAGCAGGGGCCCTTTGGCTACACCTTC. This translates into CASSLAEQGPFGYTF.

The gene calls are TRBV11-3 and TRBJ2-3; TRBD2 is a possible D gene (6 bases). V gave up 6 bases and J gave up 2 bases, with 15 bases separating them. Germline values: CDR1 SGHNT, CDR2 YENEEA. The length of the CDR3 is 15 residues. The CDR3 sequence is CASSTAGLSTDTQYF. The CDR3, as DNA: TGTGCCAGCAGTACCGCGGGACTCTCCACAGATACGCAGTATTTT.

The CDR3 DNA sequence: TGTGCCAGCAGCCGAGATACGACGGAACAGGGAGAGACCCAGTACTTC. This sequence encodes CASSRDTTEQGETQYF. The chain has TRBV7-9 and TRBJ2-5; maybe TRBD1 (6 bases). V lost 5 bases, J lost 4 bases, and 20 bases lay in between. Germline CDR1 and CDR2: SEHNR and FQNEAQ (reference sequence). There are 16 residues in the CDR3.

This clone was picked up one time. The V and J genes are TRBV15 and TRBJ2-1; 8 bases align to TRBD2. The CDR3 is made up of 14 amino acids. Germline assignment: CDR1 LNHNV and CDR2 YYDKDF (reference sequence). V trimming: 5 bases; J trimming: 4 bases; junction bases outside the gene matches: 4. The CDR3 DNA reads TGTGCCACCAGCGCCGGGGGGGGGTACAATGAGCAGTTCTTC. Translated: CATSAGGGYNEQFF.

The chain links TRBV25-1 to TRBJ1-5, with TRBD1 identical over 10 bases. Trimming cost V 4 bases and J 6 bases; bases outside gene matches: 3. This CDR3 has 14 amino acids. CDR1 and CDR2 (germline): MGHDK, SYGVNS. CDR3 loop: CASSGQGAGQPQHF. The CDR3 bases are TGTGCCAGCAGTGGACAGGGGGCCGGTCAGCCCCAGCATTTT.

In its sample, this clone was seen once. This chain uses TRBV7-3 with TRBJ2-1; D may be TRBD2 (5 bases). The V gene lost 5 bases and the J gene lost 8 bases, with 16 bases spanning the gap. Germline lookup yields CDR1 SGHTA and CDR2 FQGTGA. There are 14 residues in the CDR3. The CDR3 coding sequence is TGTGCCAGCAGCACCCGGTTAGGAGGCGATGAGCAGTTCTTC. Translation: CASSTRLGGDEQFF.

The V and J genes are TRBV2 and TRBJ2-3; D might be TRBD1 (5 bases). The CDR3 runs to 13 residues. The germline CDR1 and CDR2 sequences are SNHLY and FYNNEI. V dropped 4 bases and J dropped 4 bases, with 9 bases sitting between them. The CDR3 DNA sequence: TGTGCCAGCAGTGGTCAGGGCTCAGATACGCAGTATTTT. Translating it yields CASSGQGSDTQYF.

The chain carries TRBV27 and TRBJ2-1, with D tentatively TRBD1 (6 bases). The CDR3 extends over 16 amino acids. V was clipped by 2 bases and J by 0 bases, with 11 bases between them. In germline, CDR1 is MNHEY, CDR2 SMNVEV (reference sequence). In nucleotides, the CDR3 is TGTGCCAGCAGTTTAAGCGGACAGAGCTCCTACAATGAGCAGTTCTTC. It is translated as CASSLSGQSSYNEQFF.

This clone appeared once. This chain's CDR3 is CASLIRDSGFGELFF. The DNA of the CDR3 is TGTGCCTCCTTAATCCGGGACAGTGGTTTCGGGGAGCTGTTTTTT. The chain couples TRBV6-1 to TRBJ2-2; 7 bases agree with TRBD1. The CDR3 sequence is 15 residues long. Germline loops: CDR1 MNHNS, CDR2 SASEGT. The trim removed 11 bases at V and 7 bases at J, leaving 16 bases unmatched.

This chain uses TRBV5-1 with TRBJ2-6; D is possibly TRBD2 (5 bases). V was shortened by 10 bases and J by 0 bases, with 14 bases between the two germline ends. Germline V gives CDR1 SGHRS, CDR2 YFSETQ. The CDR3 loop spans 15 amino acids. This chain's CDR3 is CADEGCFSGANVLTF. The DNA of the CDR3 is TGCGCCGATGAGGGATGCTTCTCTGGGGCCAACGTCCTGACTTTC.

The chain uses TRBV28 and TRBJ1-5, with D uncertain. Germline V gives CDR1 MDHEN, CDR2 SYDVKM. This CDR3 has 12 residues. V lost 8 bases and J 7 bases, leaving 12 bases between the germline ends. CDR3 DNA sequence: TGTGCCAGCTCCCCGATGAGGCAGCCCCAGCATTTT. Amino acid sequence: CASSPMRQPQHF.

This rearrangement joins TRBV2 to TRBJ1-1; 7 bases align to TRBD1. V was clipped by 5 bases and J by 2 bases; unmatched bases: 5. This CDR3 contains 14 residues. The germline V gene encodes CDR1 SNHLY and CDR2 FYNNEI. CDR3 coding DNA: TGTGCCAGCAGTTGGACAGGTTTTAACACTGAAGCTTTCTTT. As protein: CASSWTGFNTEAFF.

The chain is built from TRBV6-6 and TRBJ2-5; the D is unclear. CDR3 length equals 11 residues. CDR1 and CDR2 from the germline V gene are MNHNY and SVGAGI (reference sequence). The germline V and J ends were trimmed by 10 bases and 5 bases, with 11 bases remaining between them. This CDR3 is CATLLRETQYF. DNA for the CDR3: TGTGCCACACTCCTCCGGGAGACCCAGTACTTC.

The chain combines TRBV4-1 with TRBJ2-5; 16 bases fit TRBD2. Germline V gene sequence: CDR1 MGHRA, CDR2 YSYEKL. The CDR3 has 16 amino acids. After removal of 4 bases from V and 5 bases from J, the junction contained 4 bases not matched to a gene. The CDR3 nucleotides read TGCGCCAGCAGCCCGGGACTAGCGGGGGGGCGGGAGACCCAGTACTTC. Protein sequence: CASSPGLAGGRETQYF.

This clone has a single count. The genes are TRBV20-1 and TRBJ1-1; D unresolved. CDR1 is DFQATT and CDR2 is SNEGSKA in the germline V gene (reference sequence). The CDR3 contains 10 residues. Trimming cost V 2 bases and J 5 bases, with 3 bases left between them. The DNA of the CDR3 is TGCAGTGCTAGACATACTGAAGCTTTCTTT. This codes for CSARHTEAFF.